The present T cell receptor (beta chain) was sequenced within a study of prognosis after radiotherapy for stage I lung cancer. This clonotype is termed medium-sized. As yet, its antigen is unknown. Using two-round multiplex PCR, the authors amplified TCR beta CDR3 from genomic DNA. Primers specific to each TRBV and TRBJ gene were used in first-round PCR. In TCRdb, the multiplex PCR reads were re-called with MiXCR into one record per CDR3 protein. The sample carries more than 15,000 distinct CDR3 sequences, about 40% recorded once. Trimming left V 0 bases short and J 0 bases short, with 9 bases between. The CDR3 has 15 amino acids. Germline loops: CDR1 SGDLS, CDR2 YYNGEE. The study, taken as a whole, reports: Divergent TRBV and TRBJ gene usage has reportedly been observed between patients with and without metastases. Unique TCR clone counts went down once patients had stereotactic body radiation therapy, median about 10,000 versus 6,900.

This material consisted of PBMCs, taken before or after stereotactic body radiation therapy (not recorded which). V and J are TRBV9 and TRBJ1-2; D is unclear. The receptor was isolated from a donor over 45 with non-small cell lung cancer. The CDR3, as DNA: TGTGCCAGCAGCGTAGGTGGTGCTACTAACTATGGCTACACCTTC. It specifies CASSVGGATNYGYTF. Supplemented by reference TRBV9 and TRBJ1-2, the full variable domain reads DSGVTQTPKHLITATGQRVTLRCSPRSGDLSVYWYQQSLDQGLQFLIQYYNGEERAKGNILERFSAQQFPDLHSELNLSSLELGDSALYFCASSVGGATNYGYTFGSGTRLTVV.